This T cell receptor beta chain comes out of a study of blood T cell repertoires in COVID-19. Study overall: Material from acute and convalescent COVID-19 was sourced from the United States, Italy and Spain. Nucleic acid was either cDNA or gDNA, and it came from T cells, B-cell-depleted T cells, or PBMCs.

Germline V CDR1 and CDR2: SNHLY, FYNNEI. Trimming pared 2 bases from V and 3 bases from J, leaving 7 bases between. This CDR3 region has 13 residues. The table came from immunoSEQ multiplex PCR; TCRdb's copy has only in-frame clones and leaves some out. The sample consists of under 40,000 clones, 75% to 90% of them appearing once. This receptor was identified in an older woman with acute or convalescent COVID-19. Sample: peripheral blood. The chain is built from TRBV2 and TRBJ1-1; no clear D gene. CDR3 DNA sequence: TGTGCCAGCAGTGAAAGCGTGTACACTGAAGCTTTCTTT. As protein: CASSESVYTEAFF.